The 23 T cell receptor beta chains below were found in one sample sequenced in a study of T-cell reconstitution after alpha-beta-depleted transplantation in children. Using unique molecular identifiers, the investigators prepared the TCRbeta library. TCRdb redid the calling of the PCR reads with MiXCR, one entry per CDR3 protein. The sample lists 98,000 or so distinct CDR3 sequences, about 6.5% seen once, with roughly 20% in the top ten. The source material was PBMCs, mostly from graft donor cells, sampled 360 days after TCRalphabeta/CD19-depleted stem cell transplant. The receptors originated from a male patient between 2 and 15 years old who had a stem cell transplant for acute lymphoblastic leukemia, so the T cells may come from the graft donor.

In this sample, this clonotype turned up a few times. This sequence joins TRBV7-9 and TRBJ1-4; TRBD1 is a possible D gene (6 bases). The V gene lost 5 bases and the J gene lost 11 bases, with 15 bases spanning the gap. The CDR3 covers 13 residues. Per germline, CDR1 SEHNR and CDR2 FQNEAQ (reference sequence). This CDR3 reads CASSPVDSSKLFF. The CDR3 DNA follows: TGTGCCAGCAGCCCTGTGGACAGTTCTAAACTGTTTTTT.

The DNA for the CDR3 is TGTGCCCAGCCGAGAGGGGCGCGGCAGCCCCAGCATTTT. It encodes CAQPRGARQPQHF. V gene TRBV5-6 combines with J gene TRBJ1-5; weak D call: TRBD1 (5 bases). CDR3 length equals 13 residues. The V end was cut by 10 bases, the J end by 7 bases, with 18 bases between. Germline V lookup: CDR1 SGHDT, CDR2 YYEEEE.

This clonotype was detected many times. This sequence joins TRBV13 and TRBJ2-7; unclear D gene. The CDR3 contains 15 residues. Germline CDR1 PRHDT, CDR2 FYEKMQ (reference sequence). Trimming shortened V by 0 bases and J by 2 bases, and 11 bases separated the two germline ends. The CDR3 region has the DNA TGTGCCAGCAGCTTAGGCCAGCTCGGCACCTACGAGCAGTACTTC. Encoded protein: CASSLGQLGTYEQYF.

This clonotype was recorded many times. The V call is TRBV28, the J call TRBJ2-7; D is unclear. The CDR3 runs to 13 residues. From germline, CDR1 is MDHEN and CDR2 SYDVKM. Trimming removed 2 bases from V and 6 bases from J, with 11 bases in between. CDR3 amino acids: CASSLAQWSEQYF. CDR3 sequence (DNA): TGTGCCAGCAGTTTAGCCCAGTGGAGCGAGCAGTACTTC.

The table lists this clonotype with a few counts. This chain links TRBV7-3 with TRBJ1-1; no firm D call. Trimming took off 5 bases at V and 5 bases at J, with 15 bases between the two ends. The germline V gene has CDR1 SGHTA and CDR2 FQGTGA. The CDR3 spans 14 residues. The CDR3 reads CASSTTPPGTEAFF. CDR3 DNA: TGTGCCAGCAGCACAACCCCTCCCGGGACTGAAGCTTTCTTT.

This clonotype occurred many times. The CDR3 DNA reads as TGTGCCAGCAGCTCCACCTGGACAGGGGTACACGAGCAGTACTTC. Encoded protein: CASSSTWTGVHEQYF. V gene TRBV7-9 combines with J gene TRBJ2-7, with 9 bases aligning to TRBD1. J was trimmed by 5 bases and V by 4 bases; bases with no gene match: 9. The CDR3 extends over 15 amino acids. CDR1 is SEHNR and CDR2 is FQNEAQ in the germline V gene (reference sequence).

This clonotype was found many times. The rearrangement uses TRBV5-6 and TRBJ2-3; D uncertain. The length of the CDR3 is 15 residues. The V gene lost 1 base and the J gene lost 4 bases, with 13 bases spanning the gap. Per germline, CDR1 SGHDT and CDR2 YYEEEE. CDR3 nucleotide sequence: TGTGCCAGCAGCTTGAAGGTGAGAGGAGCAGATACGCAGTATTTT. Translated: CASSLKVRGADTQYF. Using reference TRBV5-6 and TRBJ2-3 for the parts outside the CDR3, the full variable domain is DAGVTQSPTHLIKTRGQQVTLRCSPKSGHDTVSWYQQALGQGPQFIFQYYEEEERQRGNFPDRFSGHQFPNYSSELNVNALLLGDSALYLCASSLKVRGADTQYFGPGTRLTVL.

This clonotype was observed at least ten times. This chain links TRBV14 with TRBJ1-1; D uncertain. V was shortened by 1 base and J by 3 bases, with 6 bases between the two germline ends. Germline loops: CDR1 SGHDN, CDR2 FVKESK. The CDR3 runs to 13 residues. CDR3 protein: CASSQGRYTEAFF. Here the CDR3 DNA reads TGTGCCAGCAGCCAAGGGAGGTACACTGAAGCTTTCTTT.

This clonotype was counted many times. This rearrangement joins TRBV29-1 to TRBJ2-7, with 8 bases matching TRBD1. Germline assignment: CDR1 SQVTM and CDR2 ANQGSEA. V shed 0 bases and J 4 bases; nucleotides not matched to a gene: 11. The CDR3 is 16 residues long. CDR3 coding DNA: TGCAGCGTTGAAGATTTTCTCCCGACAGGGGAGTACGAGCAGTACTTC. As protein: CSVEDFLPTGEYEQYF.

This clonotype was recorded only once. The CDR3 DNA reads TGTGCCAGCAGTTTGAGGGGAAGGGAGCAGTACTTC. This gives the protein CASSLRGREQYF. V is TRBV28 and J is TRBJ2-7; the D call may be TRBD1 or TRBD2 (5 bases each). This CDR3 has 12 amino acids. V was shortened by 3 bases and J by 7 bases, with 10 bases between the two germline ends. Germline V gene sequence: CDR1 MDHEN, CDR2 SYDVKM.

The chain couples TRBV10-3 to TRBJ1-1; no clear D gene. The CDR3 is made up of 13 amino acids. V lost 4 bases to trimming and J lost 1 base, with 7 bases between them. Germline V gene data show CDR1 as ENHRY and CDR2 as SYGVKD. The CDR3: CAISARGNTEAFF. The CDR3, as DNA: TGTGCCATCAGTGCCCGGGGGAACACTGAAGCTTTCTTT.

The chain has TRBV24-1 and TRBJ2-7; D may be TRBD2 (5 bases). This CDR3 spans 16 amino acids. V was shortened by 3 bases and J by 2 bases, with 16 bases between the two germline ends. Germline V gene lookup returns CDR1 KGHDR and CDR2 SFDVKD. CDR3 coding DNA: TGTGCCACCAGTGATCCCCGATCTAGCCCCCCCTACGAGCAGTACTTC. Residues: CATSDPRSSPPYEQYF.

This clonotype came up many times. The rearrangement joins TRBV6-5 to TRBJ2-3, with D possibly being TRBD2 (5 bases). The CDR3 is 15 amino acids. Trimming took 1 base from V and 5 from J, leaving 13 bases between them. Germline values: CDR1 MNHEY, CDR2 SVGAGI. The CDR3 here is CASSYFGRAGDTQYF. The CDR3 region has the DNA TGTGCCAGCAGTTACTTTGGCCGCGCGGGAGATACGCAGTATTTT.

The chain uses TRBV7-2 and TRBJ1-2; TRBD1 matches 8 bases. Germline lookup yields CDR1 SGHTA and CDR2 FQGNSA. This CDR3 has 14 amino acids. Germline trimming cut 6 bases from V and 8 bases from J; bases unmatched to any gene: 11. CDR3 sequence (DNA): TGTGCCAGCAGAATTAGGCAGGGGGCCAGCGGCTACACCTTC. Protein: CASRIRQGASGYTF.

V usage is TRBV7-6 and J usage is TRBJ1-6, with TRBD1 as a possible D gene (5 bases). CDR3 size: 14 residues. Germline loops: CDR1 SGHVS, CDR2 FNYEAQ. Trimming removed 4 bases at V and 7 bases at J, with 11 bases between. This CDR3 reads CASSSRDSNSPLHF. CDR3 in DNA: TGTGCCAGCAGCTCTCGGGACTCCAATTCACCCCTCCACTTT.

The CDR3 DNA is TGTGCCAGCAGTTACTCGGGACGGCCGAACACCGGGGAGCTGTTTTTT. Protein sequence: CASSYSGRPNTGELFF. This chain joins TRBV6-5 and TRBJ2-2; D assignment may be TRBD1 or TRBD2 (5 bases each). The CDR3 spans 16 residues. Trimming shortened V by 0 bases and J by 0 bases, and 8 bases separated the two germline ends. Per the germline V gene, CDR1 is MNHEY and CDR2 is SVGAGI.

As to this clonotype: A much larger clone differs from this one at a single base, so this may be a read error. The rearrangement links TRBV7-8 to TRBJ2-3; D may be TRBD1 (5 bases). Germline CDR1 is SGHVS and CDR2 is FQNEAQ. The CDR3 is made up of 15 amino acids. V lost 4 bases and J lost 2, with 13 bases in between. The CDR3 DNA is TGTGCCAGCAGCTCCCCGGTGGGGCCCACAGATACGCAGTATTTT. It encodes CASSSPVGPTDTQYF.

This clonotype was recorded at least ten times. V gene TRBV15 combines with J gene TRBJ2-2; D remains ambiguous. The CDR3 sequence is 12 residues long. Per germline, CDR1 LNHNV and CDR2 YYDKDF (reference sequence). V was trimmed by 3 bases and J by 5 bases, leaving 4 bases between them. The CDR3 loop is CATSRVTGELFF. The CDR3 bases are TGTGCCACCAGCAGGGTTACCGGGGAGCTGTTTTTT.

This clonotype was detected many times. This chain connects TRBV7-6 to TRBJ2-3; D is unresolved. V was trimmed by 7 bases and J by 9 bases, leaving 17 bases between them. CDR1 and CDR2 (germline): SGHVS, FNYEAQ. The CDR3 has 13 residues. For the CDR3, the DNA is TGTGCCAGCAAAAGCCCACTTGTACTCACGCAGTATTTT. Protein: CASKSPLVLTQYF.

In its sample, this clonotype was seen a few times. The chain has TRBV20-1 and TRBJ2-1, with 10 nucleotides matching TRBD2. Per the germline V gene, CDR1 is DFQATT and CDR2 is SNEGSKA (reference sequence). The CDR3 extends over 16 amino acids. J gave up 4 bases and V 4 bases, and 10 bases lay outside the gene matches. This chain's CDR3 is CSATPGLAARYNEQFF. For the CDR3, the DNA is TGCAGTGCTACCCCCGGACTAGCGGCTAGATACAATGAGCAGTTCTTC.

This clonotype was seen repeatedly, ten times or more. The V gene is TRBV7-8, the J gene TRBJ2-7; TRBD2 agrees at 9 bases. The V gene end was trimmed by 5 bases and the J gene end by 6 bases; junction bases not matched to a gene: 5. This CDR3 region has 13 residues. CDR1 and CDR2 (germline): SGHVS, FQNEAQ. DNA for the CDR3: TGTGCCAGCAGCCCGGGACTAGCTGTCGAGCAGTACTTC. This sequence encodes CASSPGLAVEQYF.

The chain uses TRBV7-9 and TRBJ2-5; 7 nucleotides line up with TRBD1. The germline CDR1 and CDR2 sequences are SEHNR and FQNEAQ (reference sequence). The length of the CDR3 is 14 residues. Trimming took 6 bases from V and 4 from J; bases not matched to a gene: 8. CDR3 sequence: CASRGTVHRETQYF. In nucleotides, the CDR3 is TGTGCCAGCAGGGGGACAGTCCACCGAGAGACCCAGTACTTC.

There are a few counts of this clonotype. This chain links TRBV7-9 with TRBJ1-5; no clear D gene. Trimming cost V 1 base and J 5 bases, with 9 bases left between them. The CDR3 extends over 14 amino acids. CDR1 and CDR2 (germline): SEHNR, FQNEAQ (reference sequence). DNA for the CDR3: TGTGCCAGCAGCTTAGGGGCAGGCTATCAGCCCCAGCATTTT. Amino acid sequence: CASSLGAGYQPQHF.